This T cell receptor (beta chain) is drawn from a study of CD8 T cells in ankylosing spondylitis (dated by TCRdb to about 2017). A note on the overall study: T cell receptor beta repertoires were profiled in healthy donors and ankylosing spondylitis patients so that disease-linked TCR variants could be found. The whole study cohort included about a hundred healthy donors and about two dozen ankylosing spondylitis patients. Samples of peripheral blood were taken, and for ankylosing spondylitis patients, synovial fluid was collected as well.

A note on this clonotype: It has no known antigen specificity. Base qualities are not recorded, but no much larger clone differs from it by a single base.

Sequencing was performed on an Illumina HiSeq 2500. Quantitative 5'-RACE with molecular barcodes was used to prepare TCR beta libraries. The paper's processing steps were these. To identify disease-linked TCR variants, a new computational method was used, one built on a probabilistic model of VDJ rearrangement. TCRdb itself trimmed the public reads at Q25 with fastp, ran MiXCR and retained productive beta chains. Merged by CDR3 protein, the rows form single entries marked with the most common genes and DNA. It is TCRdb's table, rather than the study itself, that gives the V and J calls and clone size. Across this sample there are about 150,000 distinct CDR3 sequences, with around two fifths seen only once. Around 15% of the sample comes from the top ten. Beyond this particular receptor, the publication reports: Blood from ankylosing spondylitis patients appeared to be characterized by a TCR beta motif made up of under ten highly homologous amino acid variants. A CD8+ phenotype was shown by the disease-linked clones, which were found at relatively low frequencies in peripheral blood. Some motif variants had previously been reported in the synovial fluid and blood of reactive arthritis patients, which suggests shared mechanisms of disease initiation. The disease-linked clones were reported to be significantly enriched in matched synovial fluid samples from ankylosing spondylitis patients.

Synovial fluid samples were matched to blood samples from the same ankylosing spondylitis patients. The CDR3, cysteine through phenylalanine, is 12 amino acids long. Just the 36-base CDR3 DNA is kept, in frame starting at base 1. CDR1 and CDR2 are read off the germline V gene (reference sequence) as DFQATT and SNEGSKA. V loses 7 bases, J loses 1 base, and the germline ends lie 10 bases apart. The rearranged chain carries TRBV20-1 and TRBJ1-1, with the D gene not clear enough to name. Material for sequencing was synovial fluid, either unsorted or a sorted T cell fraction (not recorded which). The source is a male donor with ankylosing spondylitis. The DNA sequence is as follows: TGCAGTGTATTCCCCTCGAACACTGAAGCTTTCTTT. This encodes CSVFPSNTEAFF.